The 11 T cell receptor beta chains below come from one sample, sequenced in a study of blood T cell repertoires in COVID-19. Produced via immunoSEQ multiplex PCR; TCRdb's table is partial and in-frame only. The sample includes 220,000 or so clones, about four fifths of them seen just once. Material: peripheral blood. The receptor set was obtained from a woman older than 75 with acute or convalescent COVID-19.

As DNA, the CDR3 is TGTGCCAGCAAACTAGCTGGGGCAGATACGCAGTATTTT. Translation: CASKLAGADTQYF. The chain has TRBV6-5 and TRBJ2-3; D might be TRBD2 (6 bases). V was trimmed by 7 bases and J by 4 bases, leaving 12 bases between them. Germline assignment: CDR1 MNHEY and CDR2 SVGAGI. The CDR3 is 13 residues long.

V usage is TRBV2 and J usage is TRBJ1-5; a weak D match, TRBD1 (5 bases). V was cut by 6 bases and J by 1 base, with 16 bases left in between. The CDR3 spans 16 residues. The germline gives CDR1 SNHLY, CDR2 FYNNEI. The CDR3 reads CASSRMQGISNQPQHF. CDR3 in DNA: TGTGCCAGCAGCCGGATGCAGGGTATCAGCAATCAGCCCCAGCATTTT.

The genes are TRBV5-6 and TRBJ2-3, with D perhaps matching TRBD1 (6 bases). CDR1 and CDR2 (germline): SGHDT, YYEEEE. The CDR3 loop spans 16 amino acids. With 4 bases removed from V and 0 bases from J, the gap between germline ends came to 15 bases. CDR3 residues: CASSTSGTRSTDTQYF. In DNA, the CDR3 is TGTGCCAGCAGCACTTCCGGGACACGAAGCACAGATACGCAGTATTTT. The full variable domain, with the rest looked up from reference TRBV5-6 and TRBJ2-3, is DAGVTQSPTHLIKTRGQQVTLRCSPKSGHDTVSWYQQALGQGPQFIFQYYEEEERQRGNFPDRFSGHQFPNYSSELNVNALLLGDSALYLCASSTSGTRSTDTQYFGPGTRLTVL.

In its sample, this clone was seen a few times. The chain links TRBV7-9 to TRBJ2-3; D remains ambiguous. Looked up from germline, CDR1 is SEHNR and CDR2 is FQNEAQ (reference sequence). The CDR3 length is 14 residues. The V gene lost 4 bases and the J gene lost 0 bases, with 8 bases spanning the gap. CDR3 sequence (DNA): TGTGCCAGCAGCTGGGCCGACAGCACAGATACGCAGTATTTT. It specifies CASSWADSTDTQYF.

This clone was detected once. The rearrangement uses TRBV19 and TRBJ1-2; D uncertain. The germline V gene encodes CDR1 LNHDA and CDR2 SQIVND (reference sequence). CDR3 length: 15 residues. Trimming cost V 3 bases and J 3 bases, with 14 bases left between them. For the CDR3, the DNA is TGTGCCAGTAGTATTAAAGTGACAACGGACTATGGCTACACCTTC. It is translated as CASSIKVTTDYGYTF.

The CDR3 spells CASSPLAGGEAFF. In nucleotides, the CDR3 is TGTGCCAGCAGCCCCTTGGCGGGGGGTGAAGCTTTCTTT. The chain links TRBV11-3 to TRBJ1-1; TRBD1 might be the D (5 bases). The germline V and J ends were trimmed by 5 bases and 7 bases, with 14 bases remaining between them. This CDR3 is 13 amino acids long. Germline loops: CDR1 SGHNT, CDR2 YENEEA.

This rearrangement joins TRBV7-2 to TRBJ2-1, with TRBD2 identical over 8 bases. The CDR3 contains 17 residues. Germline trimming cut 0 bases from V and 4 bases from J; bases unmatched to any gene: 8. Germline CDR1 and CDR2: SGHTA and FQGNSA. Written as DNA, the CDR3 is TGTGCCAGCAGCTTAGCGTTGGCGGGGGGAGGTTACAATGAGCAGTTCTTC. Amino acids: CASSLALAGGGYNEQFF.

This clone was found a few times. J is TRBJ2-3 and V is TRBV5-1, with 9 bases matching TRBD2. CDR1 SGHRS and CDR2 YFSETQ come from the germline V gene. There are 17 residues in the CDR3. After removal of 0 bases from V and 2 bases from J, the junction contained 7 bases not matched to a gene. The CDR3 DNA follows: TGCGCCAGCAGCTTGGGGATAGCGGGGGACTCCACAGATACGCAGTATTTT. This sequence encodes CASSLGIAGDSTDTQYF.

The chain is built from TRBV12-2 and TRBJ1-1. TRBV12-2 is described as a pseudogene. The CDR3 contains 20 residues. This CDR3 reads CASRLGPGIAAGSRITEAFF. DNA for the CDR3: TGTGCAAGTCGCTTAGGACCGGGAATAGCCGCCGGGTCCAGGATCACTGAAGCTTTCTTT.

In this sample, this clone turned up a few times. The J gene is TRBJ1-2, the V gene TRBV19; the D is unclear. Per the germline V gene, CDR1 is LNHDA and CDR2 is SQIVND (reference sequence). Trimming shortened V by 6 bases and J by 0 bases, and 8 bases separated the two germline ends. This CDR3 is 13 amino acids long. CDR3 in amino acids: CASRGGTNYGYTF. The CDR3 DNA reads as TGTGCCAGTAGGGGCGGGACTAACTATGGCTACACCTTC.

The genes are TRBV9 and TRBJ1-5; perhaps TRBD1 as D (6 bases). Per the germline V gene, CDR1 is SGDLS and CDR2 is YYNGEE. The CDR3 covers 14 residues. V was pared by 0 bases and J by 6 bases, with 10 bases between. As DNA, the CDR3 is TGTGCCAGCAGCGTAGACAGGGTAGGTCAGCCCCAGCATTTT. This codes for CASSVDRVGQPQHF.